This TCR beta chain was documented in a study of cytomegalovirus exposure and HLA in healthy donors. Study information: Early released data comprised 80 million to 100 million unique TCRs from HLA-typed donors. Study results and caveats: The study found most TCR sequences rare, yet found some public TCRs in many donors. Relative to the approximately 680-donor mean, N-insertions were reportedly fewer in an Asian-associated ancestry cluster in a later analysis.

Regarding this clone: The antigen is not known.

The PCR employed 60 Vbeta primers together with 13 Jbeta primers. Libraries were prepared by immunoSEQ multiplex PCR; TCRdb keeps only in-frame clonotypes and omits some of them. Of roughly 120,000 clones listed, about 70% are singletons. The length of the CDR3 is 14 residues. From germline, CDR1 is SEHNR and CDR2 FQNEAQ (reference sequence). The trim removed 5 bases at V and 5 bases at J, leaving 8 bases unmatched. Sequencing was performed on PBMCs. The V call is TRBV7-9, the J call TRBJ1-2; 7 bases agree with TRBD1. This receptor was identified in a man younger than 45 in good health and CMV-seropositive. CDR3 DNA: TGTGCCAGCAGCCCACGACAGGGTTCTTATGGCTACACCTTC. Residues: CASSPRQGSYGYTF. The whole variable domain, remainder taken from reference TRBV7-9 and TRBJ1-2, is DTGVSQNPRHKITKRGQNVTFRCDPISEHNRLYWYRQTLGQGPEFLTYFQNEAQLEKSRLLSDRFSAERPKGSFSTLEIQRTEQGDSAMYLCASSPRQGSYGYTFGSGTRLTVV.